The rows below give T cell receptor beta chains drawn from one sample of a study of cytomegalovirus exposure and HLA in healthy donors. Sequencing was performed with immunoSEQ multiplex PCR; in TCRdb, only in-frame clones are kept and a portion is missing. The sample lists 150,000 to 200,000 clones; roughly 91% were seen once. The sequenced material came from PBMCs. The receptor set was obtained from a woman younger than 35 in good health and CMV-seropositive. CDR3s include the opening cysteine and the closing phenylalanine or tryptophan.

>TRBV6-5|TRBJ2-3
CASSYVRTDTQYF
>TRBV5-1|TRBJ1-1
CATNTGGGRSTEAFF
>TRBV12-5|TRBJ2-1
CASGPGQGRNEQFF
>TRBV7-2|TRBJ1-1
CASSLVVMSTEAFF
>TRBV9|TRBJ2-3
CASSLQTGANTQYF
>TRBV6-6|TRBJ2-5
CASSPGYTQETQYF
>TRBV7-2|TRBJ1-5
CASSSQDSNQPQHF
>TRBV5-1|TRBJ2-1
CASSSGTSGKNEQFF
>TRBV29-1|TRBJ2-7
CSVEGASGRESEQYF
>TRBV27|TRBJ2-7
CASSPSSGLTYEQYF
>TRBV6-4|TRBJ2-5
CASSDGTEKTQYF
>TRBV5-6|TRBJ2-5
CASSSILERGETQYF
>TRBV18|TRBJ1-1
CASSPDRLNTEAFF
>TRBV11-2|TRBJ2-7
CASSLGDSGYEQYF
>TRBV19|TRBJ2-3
CASRLLATRVDTQYF
>TRBV7-8|TRBJ1-3
CASSRRPGQGIGNTIYF
>TRBV2|TRBJ2-7
CASSPTTLPGQGANEQYF
>TRBV5-5|TRBJ2-2
CASSPQRGAGVVTGELFF
>TRBV5-1|TRBJ2-7
CASSFTGTSGDEQYF
>TRBV2|TRBJ2-2
CASGSSGSNTGELFF
>TRBV2|TRBJ1-1
CASSPQGGTEAFF
>TRBV5-6|TRBJ2-2
CASMGTGYTGELFF
>TRBV28|TRBJ2-3
CASSFGESDTQYF
>TRBV27|TRBJ1-1
CATLLRGRANTEAFF
>TRBV5-1|TRBJ2-3
CASGAGDGTDTQYF
>TRBV7-9|TRBJ2-2
CASSSDGHTGELFF
>TRBV7-2|TRBJ2-7
CASSLTGGLSYEQYF
>TRBV7-8|TRBJ1-1
CASSLAGTEVIEAFF
>TRBV29-1|TRBJ2-7
CSVAGFRDRGPYEQYF
>TRBV9|TRBJ2-7
CASSVATGVWYEQYF
>TRBV7-9|TRBJ2-3
CASSRGGREFSDTQYF
>TRBV7-9|TRBJ2-1
CASSRLSGRAYNEQFF
>TRBV7-9|TRBJ2-7
CASSSPGTPGYEQYF
>TRBV4-1|TRBJ1-3
CASSQDSFSGNTIYF
>TRBV7-6|TRBJ1-2
CASSFPGRWGYTF
>TRBV18|TRBJ2-7
CASSRPQDYEQYF
>TRBV7-9|TRBJ1-1
CASSAGGRGPEAFF
>TRBV7-3|TRBJ2-3
CASAGVRTDTQYF
>TRBV27|TRBJ2-7
CASSPLAASYEQYF
>TRBV19|TRBJ1-5
CASSTAGGASTQPQHF
>TRBV19|TRBJ1-5
CASSIRRDQPQHF
>TRBV11-2|TRBJ2-2
CASSNLVTSGTRAGELFF
>TRBV6-5|TRBJ2-1
CASSYSGRENEQFF
>TRBV30|TRBJ2-5
CAWSGVDSEEGETQYF
>TRBV4-1|TRBJ1-5
CASSPHRGSNQPQHF
>TRBV30|TRBJ2-1
CAWSRLAGTYNEQFF
>TRBV6-1|TRBJ2-1
CASSEPGTGENEQFF
>TRBV19|TRBJ1-5
CASSARQKNQPQHF
>TRBV11-3|TRBJ2-7
CASSPRDREDEQYF
>TRBV19|TRBJ2-3
CASSPRAVTDTQYF
>TRBV18|TRBJ2-7
CASSNNLPGLAGGEQYF
>TRBV27|TRBJ1-3
CASSPNPGQGNTIYF
>TRBV9|TRBJ1-4
CASSTDGHFEKLFF